Shown below are 7 T cell receptor beta chains from a single sample sequenced in a study of neurological immune-mediated disorders. TCRdb used MiXCR to reprocess the 5' RACE reads, holding one entry per CDR3 protein. The data hold more than 50,000 distinct CDR3 sequences, with less than 4% observed a single time. Material for sequencing was PBMCs. The receptors shown here come from a man aged 25 to 40 with multiple sclerosis.

This clonotype has ten or more counts. The chain joins TRBV29-1 to TRBJ1-2; possible D gene TRBD1, 6 bases. Trimming took 4 bases from V and 5 from J, leaving 11 bases between them. The CDR3 covers 12 residues. CDR1 and CDR2 (germline): SQVTM, ANQGSEA. The CDR3 loop reads CSVVRGGYGYTF. The CDR3 DNA reads as TGCAGCGTTGTGCGAGGGGGTTATGGCTACACCTTC.

This clonotype was recorded many times. An end of the junction differs from the germline gene, which may be a read error. V and J are TRBV10-3 and TRBJ1-5; D is uncertain. The CDR3 spans 15 residues. Germline loops: CDR1 ENHRY, CDR2 SYGVKD. DNA of the CDR3: TGTGCCATCAGTGATTCCAAGGGAGGCAATCAGCCCCAGAATTTT. Its protein product is CAISDSKGGNQPQNF.

This clonotype has at least ten counts. V gene TRBV3-1 combines with J gene TRBJ1-3; D unclear. This CDR3 has 15 amino acids. The V end was cut by 4 bases, the J end by 7 bases, with 17 bases between. Germline V CDR1 and CDR2: LGHDT, YNNKEL (reference sequence). CDR3 nucleotide sequence: TGTGCCAGCAGCCCCACTTGGGGTTCATTGAACACCATATATTTT. Amino acid sequence: CASSPTWGSLNTIYF.

This clonotype appeared many times. The chain joins TRBV29-1 to TRBJ2-1; 8 bases fit TRBD2. The germline gives CDR1 SQVTM, CDR2 ANQGSEA. The CDR3 is 15 residues long. J lost 8 bases, V lost 5 bases, and 14 bases had no gene match. The CDR3 loop is CSVKSQAGEVDEQFF. In nucleotides, the CDR3 is TGCAGCGTTAAAAGCCAAGCGGGGGAAGTAGATGAGCAGTTCTTC.

This clonotype was observed at least ten times. The chain recombines TRBV5-1 with TRBJ2-3; 9 nucleotides match TRBD2. With V trimmed by 2 bases and J by 5 bases, 3 bases remained unmatched. The CDR3 is 14 residues long. The V gene's germline CDR1 is SGHRS and CDR2 YFSETQ. Here the CDR3 reads CASSFGGGGDTQYF. The CDR3 nucleotides are TGCGCCAGCAGCTTCGGCGGGGGGGGAGATACGCAGTATTTT.

This rearrangement joins TRBV5-1 to TRBJ1-1; 9 nucleotides agree with TRBD1. Germline V gene sequence: CDR1 SGHRS, CDR2 YFSETQ. V lost 7 bases, J lost 6 bases, and 4 bases stayed unmatched. The CDR3 consists of 12 residues. The CDR3 DNA reads as TGCGCCAGCCGGGACAGGGTTGCTGAAGCTTTCTTT. Translating it yields CASRDRVAEAFF. Using reference TRBV5-1 and TRBJ1-1 for the parts outside the CDR3, the full variable domain is KAGVTQTPRYLIKTRGQQVTLSCSPISGHRSVSWYQQTPGQGLQFLFEYFSETQRNKGNFPGRFSGRQFSNSRSEMNVSTLELGDSALYLCASRDRVAEAFFGQGTRLTVV.

In this sample, this clonotype turned up many times. The CDR3 sequence is CSAKPPGGLEQYF. DNA of the CDR3: TGCAGTGCTAAGCCCCCGGGGGGGCTCGAGCAGTACTTC. The chain is built from TRBV20-1 and TRBJ2-7, with TRBD2 matching 8 bases. This CDR3 comprises 13 residues. Germline-derived CDR1 and CDR2 are DFQATT and SNEGSKA (reference sequence). V lost 4 bases to trimming and J lost 6 bases; unmatched junction nucleotides: 8.